The 15 T cell receptor beta chains below all came from one sample that was sequenced in a study of post-analysis software for immune sequencing data. Study-wide results and limits: Patients had higher frequencies than controls of four to six TRBV segments, including TRBV5-6, TRBV5-1 and TRBV20-1.

Tagging with unique molecular identifiers was a feature of the TCR beta cDNA libraries. TCRdb reanalysed the PCR reads using MiXCR and keeps one entry per CDR3 protein. Of over 700,000 distinct CDR3 sequences listed, around 27% are singletons. These TCRs' antigens remain unknown. The source material was blood. The receptors originated from a girl between 5 and 17 years old with multiple sclerosis.

The chain carries TRBV28 and TRBJ2-7, with 10 positions matching TRBD1. Germline trimming cut 6 bases from V and 5 bases from J; bases unmatched to any gene: 4. This CDR3 has 13 amino acids. Germline V gene data show CDR1 as MDHEN and CDR2 as SYDVKM. CDR3 amino acids: CASRGQGSHEQYF. CDR3 bases: TGTGCCAGCAGGGGACAGGGGTCCCACGAGCAGTACTTC.

The chain combines TRBV27 with TRBJ2-1; maybe TRBD1 (7 bases). CDR1 and CDR2 from the germline V gene are MNHEY and SMNVEV (reference sequence). Trimming stripped 4 bases from V and 8 bases from J, with 12 bases between. This CDR3 comprises 13 residues. The CDR3 loop is CASSSTGRHEQFF. DNA of the CDR3: TGTGCCAGCAGTTCGACAGGGAGGCATGAGCAGTTCTTC.

This clonotype has more than one count but fewer than ten. The CDR3 bases are TGTGCCAGCAGTGATATTTCGGACAGGGGGTACCAAGAGACCCAGTACTTC. Amino acids: CASSDISDRGYQETQYF. The rearrangement uses TRBV2 and TRBJ2-5, with TRBD1 matching 10 bases. V was pared by 3 bases and J by 0 bases, with 7 bases of the junction left unmatched. CDR3 size: 17 residues. Germline V gene lookup returns CDR1 SNHLY and CDR2 FYNNEI.

The chain uses TRBV20-1 and TRBJ2-1; TRBD2 matches 8 bases. V was clipped by 7 bases and J by 4 bases; unmatched bases: 9. CDR3 size: 14 residues. Per the germline V gene, CDR1 is DFQATT and CDR2 is SNEGSKA (reference sequence). The CDR3 is CSVSSGRVYNEQFF. The DNA of the CDR3 is TGCAGTGTGTCCAGCGGGAGAGTATACAATGAGCAGTTCTTC.

This clonotype was seen only a few times. This chain links TRBV28 with TRBJ2-7; no definite D call. The CDR3 spans 12 residues. Trimming removed 2 bases at V and 7 bases at J, with 9 bases between. The V gene's germline CDR1 is MDHEN and CDR2 SYDVKM. CDR3 loop: CASSLPLHEQYF. The CDR3 nucleotides read TGTGCCAGCAGTTTACCCCTTCATGAGCAGTACTTC.

V gene TRBV9 combines with J gene TRBJ1-1, with TRBD1 matching 9 bases. Germline V gives CDR1 SGDLS, CDR2 YYNGEE. The J segment lost 3 bases and the V segment lost 0 bases, leaving 9 bases of the junction unmatched. This CDR3 is 17 amino acids long. CDR3 DNA sequence: TGTGCCAGCAGCGTAGGGGGGACAGGGAGGTACGACACTGAAGCTTTCTTT. This gives the protein CASSVGGTGRYDTEAFF. Supplemented by reference TRBV9 and TRBJ1-1, the full variable domain reads DSGVTQTPKHLITATGQRVTLRCSPRSGDLSVYWYQQSLDQGLQFLIQYYNGEERAKGNILERFSAQQFPDLHSELNLSSLELGDSALYFCASSVGGTGRYDTEAFFGQGTRLTVV.

The CDR3 is CSASPTSGRAGEQFF. The CDR3 DNA sequence: TGCAGTGCTAGTCCGACTAGCGGGAGGGCCGGTGAGCAGTTCTTC. The chain combines TRBV20-1 with TRBJ2-1; 14 bases match TRBD2. The CDR3 contains 15 residues. V gave up 3 bases and J gave up 9 bases; unmatched junction bases: 7. Per germline, CDR1 DFQATT and CDR2 SNEGSKA (reference sequence).

This clonotype was detected ten times or more. The V and J genes are TRBV29-1 and TRBJ2-5, with 10 bases identical to TRBD1. CDR3 length: 13 amino acids. J lost 11 bases, V lost 7 bases, and 13 bases had no gene match. Germline values: CDR1 SQVTM, CDR2 ANQGSEA. The chain's CDR3 is CSAWDRGVLEQYF. The CDR3 DNA sequence: TGCAGCGCCTGGGACAGGGGAGTACTTGAGCAGTACTTC.

The CDR3 coding sequence is TGTGCCAGCAGTTCCCCCGGTCTGGGGGCAGATACGCAGTATTTT. It specifies CASSSPGLGADTQYF. The chain combines TRBV27 with TRBJ2-3; the D gene could be TRBD1 or TRBD2 (5 bases each). V was pared by 4 bases and J by 4 bases, with 15 bases between. CDR1 and CDR2 from the germline V gene are MNHEY and SMNVEV (reference sequence). The CDR3 is made up of 15 amino acids.

In its sample, this clonotype was seen a few times. The chain joins TRBV9 to TRBJ1-5; D unclear. The CDR3 contains 14 residues. Germline-derived CDR1 and CDR2 are SGDLS and YYNGEE. V shed 3 bases and J shed 6 bases, with 13 bases lying between them. The CDR3 sequence is CASSASHRAQPQHF. The DNA of the CDR3 is TGTGCCAGCAGCGCGAGCCACAGAGCTCAGCCCCAGCATTTT.

In DNA form, the CDR3 reads TGTGCCAGCAGCCATGGGACAGGAGGATCCAAAAACATTCAGTACTTC. Protein: CASSHGTGGSKNIQYF. The chain carries TRBV3-1 and TRBJ2-4; 8 bases line up with TRBD1. The germline V gene has CDR1 LGHDT and CDR2 YNNKEL (reference sequence). With 3 bases clipped from V and 2 bases from J, the junction kept 6 bases outside the gene matches. The CDR3 consists of 16 residues.

The CDR3, as DNA: TGTGCCAGCAGCCCACCGACAGGGAGGGGCACTGAAGCTTTCTTT. Protein: CASSPPTGRGTEAFF. The genes are TRBV5-6 and TRBJ1-1; 7 bases are a match to TRBD1. Germline-derived CDR1 and CDR2 are SGHDT and YYEEEE. This CDR3 contains 15 residues. V gave up 4 bases and J gave up 4 bases; unmatched junction bases: 10. The entire variable domain, with the rest obtained from reference TRBV5-6 and TRBJ1-1, is as follows: DAGVTQSPTHLIKTRGQQVTLRCSPKSGHDTVSWYQQALGQGPQFIFQYYEEEERQRGNFPDRFSGHQFPNYSSELNVNALLLGDSALYLCASSPPTGRGTEAFFGQGTRLTVV.

The CDR3 spells CASSGKRGNQPQHF. CDR3 nucleotide sequence: TGTGCCAGCAGCGGGAAACGGGGCAATCAGCCCCAGCATTTT. V is TRBV7-8 and J is TRBJ1-5; D is uncertain. V lost 5 bases, J lost 2 bases, and 10 bases lay in between. This CDR3 comprises 14 residues. The germline gives CDR1 SGHVS, CDR2 FQNEAQ.

Only a few counts were recorded for this clonotype. The rearrangement uses TRBV3-1 and TRBJ2-5; D is unclear. The ends were cut back, 2 bases at V and 1 base at J, with 11 bases in the middle. This CDR3 contains 15 residues. Germline V gene sequence: CDR1 LGHDT, CDR2 YNNKEL (reference sequence). The CDR3 loop is CASSQQTLSQETQYF. The CDR3 DNA sequence: TGTGCCAGCAGCCAACAGACGCTCTCCCAAGAGACCCAGTACTTC.

This clonotype was recorded many times. The V gene is TRBV5-1, the J gene TRBJ2-3; unclear D gene. Germline lookup yields CDR1 SGHRS and CDR2 YFSETQ. The germline V and J ends were trimmed by 2 bases and 1 base, with 8 bases remaining between them. There are 14 residues in the CDR3. The CDR3 sequence: CASSFHSRTDTQYF. The CDR3 DNA is TGCGCCAGCAGCTTCCACAGCCGCACAGATACGCAGTATTTT.